This T cell receptor (beta chain) was profiled in a study of T-cell reconstitution after alpha-beta-depleted transplantation in children. Study-level points and caveats: At the one-year point after transplant, T-cell counts and TCRbeta diversity were found to come mostly from T cells that had been newly produced. Surviving recipient T cells and thymic progenitors accounted for the high day-60 TCRbeta diversity observed in some patients. Alpha-beta T cells about two months after transplant reportedly derived from several hundred expanded graft clones.

With regard to this clonotype: The antigen is undetermined.

Unique molecular identifiers were incorporated when the TCRbeta library was constructed. TCRdb itself ran the PCR reads through MiXCR, one entry per CDR3 protein. Counted here are 60,000 to 100,000 distinct CDR3 sequences, over 15% occurring once; the ten biggest clones make up 50% to 65%. Sequenced material: PBMCs, mostly from graft donor cells, taken 360 days after TCRalphabeta/CD19-depleted stem cell transplant. This receptor was taken from a male patient aged 2 to 10 who had a stem cell transplant for acute lymphoblastic leukemia, so the T cells may come from the graft donor.

CDR3 sequence reads: CASSLSPGQGNSYEQYF. The DNA of the CDR3 is TGCGCCAGCAGCTTGTCCCCGGGACAGGGGAACTCCTACGAGCAGTACTTC. The chain combines TRBV5-1 with TRBJ2-7, with 10 bases that match TRBD1. The V gene's germline CDR1 is SGHRS and CDR2 YFSETQ. V dropped 1 base and J dropped 0; count of bases not matched to a gene: 7. The CDR3 covers 17 residues.